The T cell receptor beta chain under discussion was sequenced for a study of blood T cell repertoires in COVID-19. The CDR3 contains 13 residues. V trimming: 4 bases; J trimming: 4 bases; junction bases outside the gene matches: 7. Germline V gene sequence: CDR1 SQVTM, CDR2 ANQGSEA. Sequencing was performed with immunoSEQ multiplex PCR; in TCRdb, only in-frame clones are kept and a portion is missing. The table has hundreds of thousands of clones, about 82% seen once. The source material was PBMCs or T cells enriched from blood (not recorded which). This sequence was found in a woman in her 50s who had recovered from COVID-19. The V gene is TRBV29-1, the J gene TRBJ2-7; 7 positions agree with TRBD1. In nucleotides, the CDR3 is TGCAGCGTTGGTCCAGGGGGTAGGTACGAGCAGTACTTC. It encodes CSVGPGGRYEQYF.